Below, 18 T cell receptor beta chains from the same sample are listed, as sequenced in a study of T cell responses to AZD1222 COVID-19 vaccine. Sequenced by immunoSEQ multiplex PCR; TCRdb stores in-frame clones only, minus some. The sample consists of some 120,000 clones, roughly 82% of them appearing once. Sample: peripheral blood, taken 28 days after the second AZD1222 dose. Every receptor here comes from an adult who received the AZD1222 COVID-19 vaccine.

The DNA for the CDR3 is TGTGCCAGCATCACCAGGCCCATGAACACTGAAGCTTTCTTT. It yields the protein CASITRPMNTEAFF. The V and J genes are TRBV27 and TRBJ1-1, with D unresolved. This CDR3 has 14 amino acids. Trimming removed 7 bases from V and 0 bases from J, with 12 bases in between. Germline V lookup: CDR1 MNHEY, CDR2 SMNVEV (reference sequence).

This chain links TRBV19 with TRBJ2-7, with D perhaps matching TRBD1 (6 bases). Trimming left V 2 bases short and J 5 bases short, with 16 bases between. The length of the CDR3 is 15 residues. The germline V gene has CDR1 LNHDA and CDR2 SQIVND (reference sequence). The DNA for the CDR3 is TGTGCCAGTAGTATAATCCCGACAGGCAGCCACGAGCAGTACTTC. Encoded protein: CASSIIPTGSHEQYF.

The count of this clone is one. The rearrangement joins TRBV11-2 to TRBJ2-7, with 7 bases aligning to TRBD2. V gave up 3 bases and J gave up 0 bases; unmatched junction bases: 5. The CDR3 runs to 15 residues. Germline CDR1 and CDR2: SGHAT and FQNNGV. CDR3 amino acids: CASSLGAGTSYEQYF. CDR3 nucleotides: TGTGCCAGCAGCTTGGGAGCGGGGACCTCCTACGAGCAGTACTTC.

This clone was seen only once. The genes are TRBV13 and TRBJ2-7, with unresolved D. The CDR3 covers 16 residues. CDR1 and CDR2 from the germline V gene are PRHDT and FYEKMQ (reference sequence). V lost 5 bases and J 6 bases, leaving 23 bases between the germline ends. The CDR3 bases are TGTGCCAGCAGCGTAACGGTGCCGCGGACCGAACCCGAGCAGTACTTC. It is translated as CASSVTVPRTEPEQYF.

The chain has TRBV7-9 and TRBJ1-1, with D hard to call. The CDR3 covers 16 residues. Trimming cost V 1 base and J 2 bases, with 14 bases left between them. Germline V lookup: CDR1 SEHNR, CDR2 FQNEAQ (reference sequence). This CDR3 is CASSLVPVGDNTEAFF. For the CDR3, the DNA is TGTGCCAGCAGCTTAGTCCCGGTAGGAGATAACACTGAAGCTTTCTTT.

The V and J genes are TRBV19 and TRBJ1-2, with TRBD1 matching 7 bases. The CDR3 spans 15 residues. The V and J ends lost 4 bases and 2 bases, in that order; junction bases with no gene match: 7. Germline values: CDR1 LNHDA, CDR2 SQIVND (reference sequence). Written as DNA, the CDR3 is TGTGCCAGTAGTACCGTTGGACAGGACAACTATGGCTACACCTTC. It specifies CASSTVGQDNYGYTF.

V is TRBV12-3 or TRBV12-4 and J is TRBJ1-2; weak D call: TRBD1 (5 bases). The CDR3 runs 12 residues. Trimming removed 3 bases from V and 8 bases from J, with 10 bases in between. The CDR3 sequence is CASSFRVGGYTF. CDR3 nucleotide sequence: TGTGCCAGCAGTTTCAGGGTAGGCGGCTACACCTTC.

V gene TRBV7-2 combines with J gene TRBJ2-7; D is perhaps TRBD2 (7 bases). The CDR3 is made up of 16 amino acids. The germline V gene has CDR1 SGHTA and CDR2 FQGNSA. The ends were cut back, 0 bases at V and 2 bases at J, with 14 bases in the middle. CDR3 bases: TGTGCCAGCAGCTTAGCGATGGGGGGGGCAACCTACGAGCAGTACTTC. It encodes CASSLAMGGATYEQYF.

The chain recombines TRBV5-1 with TRBJ2-3, with D unclear. This CDR3 comprises 13 residues. Trimming removed 4 bases at V and 0 bases at J, with 6 bases between. Germline loops: CDR1 SGHRS, CDR2 YFSETQ. The CDR3 sequence is CASSQASTDTQYF. CDR3 coding DNA: TGCGCCAGCAGCCAGGCTAGCACAGATACGCAGTATTTT.

The CDR3 spells CASSEGMGNQPQHF. DNA for the CDR3: TGCGCCAGCAGTGAAGGGATGGGCAATCAGCCCCAGCATTTT. V and J are TRBV10-2 and TRBJ1-5; D is unclear. V lost 3 bases and J 2 bases, leaving 8 bases between the germline ends. CDR1 and CDR2 from the germline V gene are WSHSY and SAAADI. The CDR3 contains 14 residues.

This chain joins TRBV7-2 and TRBJ1-2, with 7 bases lining up with TRBD1. The CDR3 runs 17 residues. CDR1 SGHTA and CDR2 FQGNSA come from the germline V gene. V was clipped by 5 bases and J by 4 bases; unmatched bases: 16. The CDR3 loop reads CASSAPSDRAIIYGYTF. CDR3 coding DNA: TGTGCCAGCAGCGCCCCAAGTGACAGGGCCATCATCTATGGCTACACCTTC.

The V and J genes are TRBV27 and TRBJ2-2; 7 bases line up with TRBD1. Germline V CDR1 and CDR2: MNHEY, SMNVEV (reference sequence). Unmatched junction bases numbered 7, after V lost 3 bases and J lost 6 bases. CDR3 length: 15 amino acids. CDR3 coding DNA: TGTGCCAGCAGTTTGAGGGGGCGCGAGCCCGGGGAGCTGTTTTTT. It codes for CASSLRGREPGELFF.

This chain connects TRBV7-9 to TRBJ1-2; TRBD1 matches 8 bases. Germline V CDR1 and CDR2: SEHNR, FQNEAQ (reference sequence). V lost 5 bases to trimming and J lost 8 bases; unmatched junction nucleotides: 13. The CDR3 spans 15 residues. The CDR3 DNA follows: TGTGCCAGCAGCACCGGACAGGGCACTCTATTGGGCTACACCTTC. Residues: CASSTGQGTLLGYTF.

The rearrangement links TRBV7-2 to TRBJ2-2, with 15 positions matching TRBD2. The CDR3 consists of 17 residues. The germline V gene encodes CDR1 SGHTA and CDR2 FQGNSA. V shed 2 bases, J shed 8 bases, and the junction held 6 bases outside the gene matches. DNA of the CDR3: TGTGCCAGCAGCTTAAGGGGACTAGCGGGGGGCGGAGGGGAGCTGTTTTTT. It is translated as CASSLRGLAGGGGELFF.

In this sample, this clone turned up once. The V gene is TRBV2, the J gene TRBJ2-1, with TRBD2 matching over 12 bases. The ends lost 6 bases at V and 2 bases at J; junction bases unmatched: 11. From germline, CDR1 is SNHLY and CDR2 FYNNEI. This CDR3 contains 18 residues. CDR3 residues: CASRDRLAGAVAYNEQFF. DNA of the CDR3: TGTGCCAGCAGAGACCGACTAGCGGGGGCCGTCGCCTACAATGAGCAGTTCTTC. The variable domain in full, completed from reference TRBV2 and TRBJ2-1, reads EPEVTQTPSHQVTQMGQEVILRCVPISNHLYFYWYRQILGQKVEFLVSFYNNEISEKSEIFDDQFSVERPDGSNFTLKIRSTKLEDSAMYFCASRDRLAGAVAYNEQFFGPGTRLTVL.

CDR3 DNA: TGTGCCACCCAAACACTTAACACCGGGGAGCTGTTTTTT. It yields the protein CATQTLNTGELFF. V and J are TRBV12-3 or TRBV12-4 and TRBJ2-2; the D is unclear. This CDR3 spans 13 amino acids. V lost 10 bases, J lost 2 bases, and 11 bases lay in between.

The rearrangement joins TRBV11-1 to TRBJ2-2, with 8 bases matching TRBD1. Germline assignment: CDR1 SGHAT and CDR2 FQDESV (reference sequence). The CDR3 covers 14 residues. V was pared by 7 bases and J by 1 base, with 2 bases of the junction left unmatched. CDR3 region: CASKGQVNTGELFF. The CDR3 nucleotides are TGTGCCAGCAAGGGACAGGTGAACACCGGGGAGCTGTTTTTT.

V is TRBV27 and J is TRBJ2-3; D may correspond to TRBD1 or TRBD2 (5 bases each). Germline V lookup: CDR1 MNHEY, CDR2 SMNVEV (reference sequence). The germline V and J ends were trimmed by 8 bases and 4 bases, with 16 bases remaining between them. The CDR3 consists of 14 residues. The DNA of the CDR3 is TGTGCCAGCGCCTCGGGGCCTCGGCCAGATACGCAGTATTTT. Protein product: CASASGPRPDTQYF.